Below are 32 T cell receptor beta chains sequenced from a single sample in a study of blood T cells in healthy people across ages. The second PCR ran about 6 to 12 cycles with a sample-barcoded 5' primer and J-beta primers. A single record per CDR3 protein comes from TCRdb applying MiXCR to the 5' RACE reads. The sample carries roughly 1,800,000 distinct CDR3 sequences, around 48% recorded once. Sequencing was carried out using blood. The receptors derive from a middle-aged woman in good health.

This clonotype was detected only a few times. V usage is TRBV9 and J usage is TRBJ2-7; D uncertain. Germline CDR1 is SGDLS and CDR2 is YYNGEE. This CDR3 comprises 13 residues. V was shortened by 0 bases and J by 8 bases, with 12 bases between the two germline ends. CDR3 loop: CASSVAVVGQQYF. The CDR3 DNA follows: TGTGCCAGCAGCGTAGCGGTCGTTGGTCAGCAGTACTTC.

This clonotype occurred a few times. The chain links TRBV27 to TRBJ2-7; D is unclear. This CDR3 is built from 13 residues. The V end lost 11 bases, the J end lost 2 bases, and 16 bases lay between the germline ends. In germline, CDR1 is MNHEY, CDR2 SMNVEV (reference sequence). CDR3 sequence (DNA): TGTGCCGTGGTTGACTTTAATACCTACGAGCAGTACTTC. Translated, it gives CAVVDFNTYEQYF.

This chain connects TRBV7-2 to TRBJ1-4; D perhaps matches TRBD1 (5 bases). Germline-derived CDR1 and CDR2 are SGHTA and FQGNSA. The CDR3 totals 17 residues. The V end was cut by 6 bases, the J end by 4 bases, with 21 bases between. In DNA form, the CDR3 reads TGTGCCAGCAGAGTCGGGACCCGTGTAGATTTTAATGAAAAACTGTTTTTT. Its translation is CASRVGTRVDFNEKLFF.

This clonotype showed up just a few times. The gene calls are TRBV4-2 and TRBJ2-3; possibly TRBD2 for D (5 bases). Between the trimmed V and J ends, which lost 0 bases and 2 bases, there was a span of 12 bases. The CDR3 is 16 amino acids. Germline CDR1 reads LGHNA; CDR2 reads YNFKEQ. CDR3 protein: CASSQEGSDPTDTQYF. The CDR3 DNA follows: TGTGCCAGCAGCCAAGAGGGGAGCGACCCCACAGATACGCAGTATTTT.

This clonotype was observed at least ten times. This chain joins TRBV7-9 and TRBJ1-2; D is uncertain. The germline gives CDR1 SEHNR, CDR2 FQNEAQ (reference sequence). This CDR3 region has 11 residues. V lost 6 bases to trimming and J lost 1 base, with 3 bases between them. CDR3 DNA sequence: TGTGCCAGCAGGGATAACTATGGCTACACCTTC. It codes for CASRDNYGYTF.

This clonotype showed up just a few times. The chain couples TRBV6-2 or TRBV6-3 to TRBJ2-3, with D perhaps matching TRBD2 (6 bases). The CDR3 length is 13 residues. Looked up from germline, CDR1 is MNHEY and CDR2 is SVGEGT. V lost 8 bases, J lost 2 bases, and 11 bases lay in between. The CDR3 DNA is TGTGCCAGCGAGACTAGATACACAGATACGCAGTATTTT. Residues: CASETRYTDTQYF.

The V call is TRBV7-9, the J call TRBJ2-7; D may be TRBD1 or TRBD2 (5 bases each). Germline loops: CDR1 SEHNR, CDR2 FQNEAQ (reference sequence). The length of the CDR3 is 14 residues. The V end lost 5 bases, the J end lost 3 bases, and 14 bases lay between the germline ends. Here the CDR3 DNA reads TGTGCCAGCAGCCCAGGGACGGTCCGCTACGAGCAGTACTTC. Protein sequence: CASSPGTVRYEQYF.

CDR3 sequence (DNA): TGCAGCGTTGGGACTTTGGGGCGGGGGGGCAAAAACATTCAGTACTTC. Amino acids: CSVGTLGRGGKNIQYF. The gene calls are TRBV29-1 and TRBJ2-4; 9 bases line up with TRBD2. This CDR3 is 16 amino acids long. CDR1 is SQVTM, CDR2 ANQGSEA, per germline. V shed 4 bases, J shed 3 bases, and the junction held 10 bases outside the gene matches.

The chain combines TRBV6-5 with TRBJ2-1; weak D call: TRBD2 (5 bases). V lost 7 bases and J 6 bases, leaving 10 bases between the germline ends. Per the germline V gene, CDR1 is MNHEY and CDR2 is SVGAGI. The CDR3 contains 12 residues. As DNA, the CDR3 is TGTGCCAGCACTTCGGAGGTCAATGAGCAGTTCTTC. It translates to CASTSEVNEQFF.

This clonotype came up many times. This sequence joins TRBV5-1 and TRBJ2-3; D perhaps matches TRBD1 (6 bases). The CDR3 is made up of 14 amino acids. Trimming took off 4 bases at V and 0 bases at J, with 9 bases between the two ends. Germline V lookup: CDR1 SGHRS, CDR2 YFSETQ. CDR3 sequence (DNA): TGCGCCAGCAGCAAGGACAGTAGCACAGATACGCAGTATTTT. Translated, it gives CASSKDSSTDTQYF.

J is TRBJ1-6 and V is TRBV4-1; D ambiguous. From germline, CDR1 is MGHRA and CDR2 YSYEKL. The CDR3 is 15 residues long. Trimming shortened V by 1 base and J by 5 bases, and 9 bases separated the two germline ends. The CDR3 bases are TGCGCCAGCAGCCAAGTTTCAGGAGATAATTCACCCCTCCACTTT. Translated, it gives CASSQVSGDNSPLHF.

The chain combines TRBV19 with TRBJ2-7, with D perhaps matching TRBD1 (5 bases). The germline V and J ends were trimmed by 5 bases and 6 bases, with 11 bases remaining between them. Germline V lookup: CDR1 LNHDA, CDR2 SQIVND (reference sequence). This CDR3 comprises 12 residues. The CDR3 region is CASSRTTSEQYF. CDR3 DNA: TGTGCCAGTAGTCGGACAACCTCCGAGCAGTACTTC.

Details on this clonotype: The junction shows a germline mismatch at one end, possibly a read error. The chain combines TRBV7-2 with TRBJ2-1; 7 nucleotides align to TRBD2. The germline V gene has CDR1 SGHTA and CDR2 FQGNSA. This CDR3 is built from 14 residues. The CDR3 bases are TGTGCCAGCAGGACCTTTACTAGCGACAATAAGCAGTTCTTC. Residues: CASRTFTSDNKQFF.

This clonotype came up a few times. DNA of the CDR3: TGTGCCAGCAACCCAACCACAGGGAGAACAGACTACGAGCAGTACTTC. Residues: CASNPTTGRTDYEQYF. The J gene is TRBJ2-7, the V gene TRBV28; weak D call: TRBD1 (6 bases). Per the germline V gene, CDR1 is MDHEN and CDR2 is SYDVKM. The V and J ends lost 7 bases and 3 bases respectively, with 22 bases between them. CDR3 size: 16 residues.

This clonotype was counted a few times. CDR3 in amino acids: CATRPGTVTSGGVGETQYF. The CDR3 DNA follows: TGTGCCACCAGACCCGGGACAGTGACTAGCGGGGGGGTTGGGGAGACCCAGTACTTC. The chain recombines TRBV15 with TRBJ2-5; 14 bases are shared with TRBD2. The ends lost 6 bases at V and 5 bases at J; junction bases unmatched: 17. This CDR3 has 19 amino acids. Germline V gives CDR1 LNHNV, CDR2 YYDKDF (reference sequence). The full variable domain, in which reference TRBV15 and TRBJ2-5 provide the parts outside the CDR3, is DAMVIQNPRYQVTQFGKPVTLSCSQTLNHNVMYWYQQKSSQAPKLLFHYYDKDFNNEADTPDNFQSRRPNTSFCFLDIRSPGLGDTAMYLCATRPGTVTSGGVGETQYFGPGTRLLVL.

This clonotype was counted a few times. The chain employs TRBV4-1 and TRBJ2-6; D not resolved. CDR3 length: 15 residues. CDR1 is MGHRA and CDR2 is YSYEKL in the germline V gene. Between the trimmed V and J ends, which lost 2 bases and 1 base, there was a span of 6 bases. The CDR3 DNA reads TGCGCCAGCAGCCAATTACCTTCTGGGGCCAACGTCCTGACTTTC. As protein: CASSQLPSGANVLTF.

The chain employs TRBV20-1 and TRBJ2-6; TRBD1 is a possible D gene (6 bases). Germline V gene data show CDR1 as DFQATT and CDR2 as SNEGSKA (reference sequence). This CDR3 has 17 residues. Trimming stripped 6 bases from V and 1 base from J, with 19 bases between. The CDR3 loop is CSANTQGWSSGANVLTF. The CDR3 nucleotides are TGCAGTGCCAACACTCAGGGGTGGAGTTCTGGGGCCAACGTCCTGACTTTC.

The chain is built from TRBV4-2 and TRBJ2-5, with D possibly matching TRBD1 (5 bases). CDR1 LGHNA and CDR2 YNFKEQ come from the germline V gene. Between the trimmed V and J ends, which lost 3 bases and 2 bases, there was a span of 16 bases. There are 16 residues in the CDR3. Written as DNA, the CDR3 is TGTGCCAGCAGCCACTCCTGGGGCGGTACGCAAGAGACCCAGTACTTC. Translation: CASSHSWGGTQETQYF.

The chain couples TRBV4-3 to TRBJ2-2; D uncertain. The CDR3 has 13 residues. The germline V and J ends were trimmed by 4 bases and 7 bases, with 10 bases remaining between them. CDR1 LGHNA and CDR2 YSLEER come from the germline V gene. The CDR3 region has the DNA TGCGCCAGCAGCCCGGGTTCCGGCGGGGAGCTGTTTTTT. Residues: CASSPGSGGELFF.

This clonotype was observed a handful of times. The V call is TRBV7-9, the J call TRBJ1-2; the D gene is possibly TRBD1 (5 bases). The CDR3 covers 13 residues. V was cut by 0 bases and J by 13 bases, with 15 bases left in between. Germline CDR1 and CDR2: SEHNR and FQNEAQ (reference sequence). The DNA of the CDR3 is TGTGCCAGCAGCTTAGCGACGGGGGGTCGAGGCACCTTC. Its translation is CASSLATGGRGTF.

V is TRBV27 and J is TRBJ1-5; D is ambiguous. The CDR3 has 13 amino acids. The V gene lost 5 bases and the J gene lost 0 bases, with 5 bases spanning the gap. Germline V gene lookup returns CDR1 MNHEY and CDR2 SMNVEV (reference sequence). DNA for the CDR3: TGTGCCAGCAGTGATTATAGCAATCAGCCCCAGCATTTT. Amino acids: CASSDYSNQPQHF.

The chain uses TRBV29-1 and TRBJ2-4, with 9 bases that match TRBD1. V trimming: 7 bases; J trimming: 5 bases; junction bases outside the gene matches: 6. This CDR3 has 13 amino acids. The germline CDR1 and CDR2 sequences are SQVTM and ANQGSEA. CDR3 residues: CSATGQGQNIQYF. CDR3 bases: TGCAGCGCCACTGGACAGGGGCAAAACATTCAGTACTTC.

This sequence joins TRBV4-3 and TRBJ2-7; TRBD2 aligns across 7 bases. The CDR3 sequence is 15 residues long. Looked up from germline, CDR1 is LGHNA and CDR2 is YSLEER. V was pared by 5 bases and J by 0 bases, with 7 bases of the junction left unmatched. DNA of the CDR3: TGCGCCAGCAGCGTAGAAGCGGGGCTCTCCTACGAGCAGTACTTC. Amino acids: CASSVEAGLSYEQYF.

The chain couples TRBV9 to TRBJ1-4; maybe TRBD1 (5 bases). V lost 3 bases and J lost 2, with 11 bases in between. The CDR3 is 15 amino acids. In germline, CDR1 is SGDLS, CDR2 YYNGEE. The CDR3 coding sequence is TGTGCCAGCAGCGCGCAGACAGACACTAATGAAAAACTGTTTTTT. Amino acid sequence: CASSAQTDTNEKLFF.

This chain links TRBV9 with TRBJ2-3; the match to TRBD2 covers 9 bases. CDR1 is SGDLS, CDR2 YYNGEE, per germline. V gave up 1 base and J gave up 3 bases; unmatched junction bases: 6. The CDR3 is 16 residues long. As DNA, the CDR3 is TGTGCCAGCAGCGTAATCGGCGGGGGGGCGACAGATACGCAGTATTTT. This sequence encodes CASSVIGGGATDTQYF.

The chain joins TRBV9 to TRBJ1-4, with D possibly TRBD1 on 6 matching bases. V shed 2 bases and J shed 4 bases, with 18 bases lying between them. This CDR3 has 17 amino acids. The germline gives CDR1 SGDLS, CDR2 YYNGEE. CDR3: CASSVSPGHQFNEKLFF. CDR3 DNA: TGTGCCAGCAGCGTCTCACCGGGACATCAGTTTAATGAAAAACTGTTTTTT.

This clonotype was seen at least ten times. The chain joins TRBV9 to TRBJ2-5, with TRBD2 identical over 10 bases. Germline trimming cut 4 bases from V and 3 bases from J; bases unmatched to any gene: 3. The germline V gene encodes CDR1 SGDLS and CDR2 YYNGEE. The CDR3 is 14 amino acids. CDR3 coding DNA: TGTGCCAGCAGCCCCAGCGGGGGGGAAGAGACCCAGTACTTC. It is translated as CASSPSGGEETQYF.

This clonotype has just a few counts. The chain carries TRBV7-2 and TRBJ1-2; no definite D call. The germline V gene has CDR1 SGHTA and CDR2 FQGNSA. Trimming took off 1 base at V and 5 bases at J, with 5 bases between the two ends. CDR3 size: 12 residues. CDR3 loop: CASSLELYGYTF. In nucleotides, the CDR3 is TGTGCCAGCAGCTTAGAGCTATATGGCTACACCTTC.

This clonotype was observed a handful of times. This rearrangement joins TRBV2 to TRBJ1-6; weak D call: TRBD1 (5 bases). The CDR3 consists of 14 residues. Germline V gene data show CDR1 as SNHLY and CDR2 as FYNNEI. V was clipped by 4 bases and J by 10 bases, with 14 bases between them. The CDR3 coding sequence is TGTGCCAGCAGTGGGGAGGCAGGGAGATCACCCCTCCACTTT. Translation gives CASSGEAGRSPLHF.

The chain employs TRBV2 and TRBJ2-1; 9 positions agree with TRBD1. The germline V gene has CDR1 SNHLY and CDR2 FYNNEI. Trimming took 7 bases from V and 7 from J; bases not matched to a gene: 8. The CDR3 covers 14 residues. The CDR3 spells CASNVQGASNEQFF. The CDR3 nucleotides are TGTGCCAGCAACGTACAGGGGGCTTCAAATGAGCAGTTCTTC.

CDR3 DNA sequence: TGCAGTGCTAGAGCCCCGACAGGGGAGGGCAATCAGCCCCAGCATTTT. This gives the protein CSARAPTGEGNQPQHF. The rearrangement links TRBV20-1 to TRBJ1-5; TRBD1 matches at 8 bases. CDR3 length: 16 amino acids. Germline lookup yields CDR1 DFQATT and CDR2 SNEGSKA (reference sequence). Germline trimming cut 1 base from V and 2 bases from J; bases unmatched to any gene: 7.

The genes are TRBV20-1 and TRBJ2-1; perhaps TRBD2 as D (5 bases). The CDR3 extends over 13 amino acids. V was pared by 6 bases and J by 9 bases, with 18 bases between. CDR1 is DFQATT and CDR2 is SNEGSKA in the germline V gene (reference sequence). The CDR3 sequence: CSAVTTLNSEQFF. DNA of the CDR3: TGCAGTGCCGTGACTACCCTCAACAGTGAGCAGTTCTTC.